This T cell receptor beta chain derives from a study of T-cell reconstitution after alpha-beta-depleted transplantation in children. Construction of the TCRbeta library involved unique molecular identifiers. TCRdb fed the PCR reads into MiXCR, producing one record per CDR3 protein. This repertoire shows hundreds of thousands of distinct CDR3 sequences, 15% to 20% found once; its top ten account for 3.3%. Germline V gives CDR1 SQVTM, CDR2 ANQGSEA. V lost 5 bases, J lost 4 bases, and 8 bases stayed unmatched. The CDR3 spans 14 residues. The chain uses TRBV29-1 and TRBJ2-1; 7 positions match TRBD1. The source is a human donor who donated a stem cell graft to a child with acute lymphoblastic leukemia. Specimen: PBMCs from the stem cell graft donor, collected from the stem cell graft. The CDR3 here is CSVPGTEGYNEQFF. CDR3 nucleotides: TGCAGCGTTCCCGGGACAGAGGGATACAATGAGCAGTTCTTC.